These 14 T cell receptor beta chains were sequenced from one sample in a study of cytomegalovirus exposure and HLA in healthy donors. The primer mix had 60 Vbeta and 13 Jbeta primers. The method was immunoSEQ multiplex PCR; TCRdb's version includes in-frame clones alone and lacks a portion of them. The sample lists 150,000 to 200,000 clones; around 79% were seen once. Sequenced sample: PBMCs. Source of these receptors: a middle-aged woman in good health and CMV-seropositive.

This clone was picked up a small number of times. CDR3 amino acids: CASSKARDYEQYF. CDR3 nucleotide sequence: TGTGCCAGCAGCAAAGCGCGAGACTACGAGCAGTACTTC. The chain is built from TRBV21-1 and TRBJ2-7; no check of the table's D call, TRBD2, against the DNA was made. TRBV21-1 is a listed pseudogene. This CDR3 spans 13 amino acids.

This chain connects TRBV6-1 to TRBJ1-6; TRBD1 might be the D (5 bases). Trimming pared 9 bases from V and 10 bases from J, leaving 19 bases between. CDR3 length equals 14 residues. Germline V gene lookup returns CDR1 MNHNS and CDR2 SASEGT. The CDR3 here is CASARGSEGSPLHF. CDR3 sequence (DNA): TGTGCCAGTGCACGGGGGTCCGAAGGATCACCCCTCCACTTT.

The chain uses TRBV2 and TRBJ2-3; 8 bases line up with TRBD2. V trimming: 6 bases; J trimming: 6 bases; junction bases outside the gene matches: 8. Germline values: CDR1 SNHLY, CDR2 FYNNEI. This CDR3 is 14 amino acids long. CDR3 coding DNA: TGTGCCAGCAGAGGACAAGGCGGGGGGGATACGCAGTATTTT. Translated: CASRGQGGGDTQYF. The full variable domain, completed using reference TRBV2 and TRBJ2-3, is EPEVTQTPSHQVTQMGQEVILRCVPISNHLYFYWYRQILGQKVEFLVSFYNNEISEKSEIFDDQFSVERPDGSNFTLKIRSTKLEDSAMYFCASRGQGGGDTQYFGPGTRLTVL.

This chain joins TRBV28 and TRBJ2-1, with unresolved D. Germline V lookup: CDR1 MDHEN, CDR2 SYDVKM. CDR3 length equals 12 residues. The germline V and J ends were trimmed by 7 bases and 9 bases, with 13 bases remaining between them. CDR3 DNA sequence: TGTGCCAGCACTACCGCCTTTAGTGAGCAGTTCTTC. Translated, it gives CASTTAFSEQFF.

The chain joins TRBV27 to TRBJ2-3; D is ambiguous. This CDR3 has 15 amino acids. CDR1 is MNHEY, CDR2 SMNVEV, per germline (reference sequence). Trimming removed 1 base at V and 5 bases at J, with 13 bases between. The CDR3 DNA follows: TGTGCCAGCAGTTTATTTGAGTTTTCCCGAGATACGCAGTATTTT. Its protein product is CASSLFEFSRDTQYF.

This chain uses TRBV6-1 with TRBJ1-2; D might be TRBD1 (6 bases). Germline V gene lookup returns CDR1 MNHNS and CDR2 SASEGT. V lost 3 bases to trimming and J lost 8 bases, with 16 bases between them. This CDR3 region has 14 residues. The CDR3 sequence is CASSDEGRGRGYTF. The CDR3 region has the DNA TGTGCCAGCAGTGACGAGGGCAGGGGACGAGGCTACACCTTC.

The rearrangement links TRBV2 to TRBJ2-7, with no clear D. The V gene lost 3 bases and the J gene lost 3 bases, with 9 bases spanning the gap. The CDR3 spans 13 residues. Germline CDR1 SNHLY, CDR2 FYNNEI. CDR3 region: CASSERYDYEQYF. CDR3 bases: TGTGCCAGCAGTGAGCGGTATGACTACGAGCAGTACTTC.

V gene TRBV5-1 combines with J gene TRBJ2-4; 10 nucleotides agree with TRBD2. V shed 4 bases and J 8 bases; nucleotides not matched to a gene: 15. Germline assignment: CDR1 SGHRS and CDR2 YFSETQ. The CDR3 runs 17 residues. Written as DNA, the CDR3 is TGCGCCAGCAGCCCGGGGCGGAGCGGGGGGGCCGGGGACATTCAGTACTTC. It encodes CASSPGRSGGAGDIQYF.

This chain links TRBV4-3 with TRBJ1-6; weak D call: TRBD1 (6 bases). Between the trimmed V and J ends, which lost 4 bases and 9 bases, there was a span of 22 bases. Germline lookup yields CDR1 LGHNA and CDR2 YSLEER. The CDR3 runs 17 residues. The CDR3 region is CASSLGTLNSRASPLHF. The CDR3 bases are TGCGCCAGCAGCCTAGGGACACTAAATTCTCGGGCTTCACCCCTCCACTTT.

The CDR3 DNA reads TGCGCCAGCAGCTTGTCGGCAGGGGGCCTTGGCTACACCTTC. It is translated as CASSLSAGGLGYTF. This chain connects TRBV5-1 to TRBJ1-2; 8 bases are a match to TRBD1. The junction had 6 bases not matched to a gene; V was cut back by 1 base and J by 7 bases. This CDR3 region has 14 residues. The germline V gene encodes CDR1 SGHRS and CDR2 YFSETQ.

The V and J genes are TRBV6-6 and TRBJ1-2, with TRBD1 identical over 8 bases. Germline CDR1 is MNHNY and CDR2 is SVGAGI (reference sequence). Trimming took 0 bases from V and 6 from J; bases not matched to a gene: 9. There are 16 residues in the CDR3. The CDR3 DNA sequence: TGTGCCAGCAGTTACTCGACGCCAGGGGGCGAGGATGGCTACACCTTC. This encodes CASSYSTPGGEDGYTF.

The J gene is TRBJ1-1, the V gene TRBV4-3; D gene unclear. V was pared by 1 base and J by 1 base, with 10 bases between. The length of the CDR3 is 15 residues. Germline V gene sequence: CDR1 LGHNA, CDR2 YSLEER. The CDR3 protein is CASSQVWGANTEAFF. CDR3 coding DNA: TGCGCCAGCAGCCAAGTATGGGGAGCGAACACTGAAGCTTTCTTT.

The chain recombines TRBV7-2 with TRBJ2-6, with 7 bases identical to TRBD1. The CDR3 extends over 18 amino acids. Germline V gene data show CDR1 as SGHTA and CDR2 as FQGNSA. V lost 7 bases and J lost 0; bases outside the gene matches: 12. Written as DNA, the CDR3 is TGTGCCAGCATACCTCGGACAGGTCCCAACTCTGGGGCCAACGTCCTGACTTTC. This encodes CASIPRTGPNSGANVLTF.

The chain links TRBV7-9 to TRBJ1-1, with a weak D call TRBD1 (5 bases). The CDR3 covers 14 residues. Germline CDR1 is SEHNR and CDR2 is FQNEAQ (reference sequence). Trimming took off 2 bases at V and 0 bases at J, with 7 bases between the two ends. The CDR3 coding sequence is TGTGCCAGCAGCTTAATGGGGCTGAACACTGAAGCTTTCTTT. Its translation: CASSLMGLNTEAFF.